Listed below are T cell receptor beta chains from one sample, sequenced in a study of blood T cell repertoires in COVID-19. Data came from immunoSEQ multiplex PCR; TCRdb stores just in-frame clones and leaves some out. The sample gives 300,000 or so clones, around 90% of which show up once; around 1.1% is in the top ten. The specimen was PBMCs or T cells enriched from blood (not recorded which). These TCRs come from a woman in her twenties or thirties who had recovered from COVID-19. CDR3s include the opening cysteine and the closing phenylalanine or tryptophan. A D gene is named only where the DNA matches it firmly. Clone size is not always given. Where it is, it says once, few, many or a class for expanded clones.

.	TRBJ2-1	TRBV7-3	.	CASSSQGKDEQFF	TGTGCCAGCAGCTCGCAGGGGAAGGATGAGCAGTTCTTC
.	TRBJ1-6	TRBV15	once	CATSRDRSPGSPLHF	TGTGCCACCAGCAGAGATCGTAGCCCTGGTTCACCCCTCCACTTT
.	TRBJ2-3	TRBV24-1	.	CATSDSQGFLDTQYF	TGTGCCACCAGTGATTCTCAGGGGTTTTTAGATACGCAGTATTTT
.	TRBJ2-3	TRBV5-5	.	CASSLNRWADTQYF	TGTGCCAGCAGCTTGAACAGGTGGGCAGATACGCAGTATTTT
TRBD1	TRBJ1-6	TRBV30	once	CAWRTGAENSPLHF	TGTGCCTGGCGGACAGGCGCGGAAAATTCACCCCTCCACTTT
TRBD2	TRBJ2-7	TRBV3-1/TRBV3-2	.	CASSQDWASGRNEQYF	TGTGCCAGCAGCCAAGATTGGGCTAGCGGGAGGAACGAGCAGTACTTC
.	TRBJ1-1	TRBV19	.	CASSIGGVGSEAFF	TGTGCCAGTAGTATAGGGGGGGTTGGCTCTGAAGCTTTCTTT
TRBD1	TRBJ2-1	TRBV5-1	.	CASSWTPGQGWDEQFF	TGCGCCAGCAGCTGGACTCCGGGACAGGGGTGGGATGAGCAGTTCTTC
.	TRBJ2-7	TRBV9	.	CASSRGPELREQYF	TGTGCCAGCTCCCGGGGTCCTGAGTTGAGAGAGCAGTACTTC
.	TRBJ2-5	TRBV18	once	CASSLREKKVQETQYF	TGTGCCAGCTCATTACGGGAGAAAAAGGTCCAAGAGACCCAGTACTTC
TRBD1	TRBJ1-6	TRBV2	.	CASRPGTGDNSPLHF	TGTGCCAGCAGGCCCGGGACAGGGGATAATTCACCCCTCCACTTT
TRBD1	TRBJ1-5	TRBV2	.	CASSRDRGYQPQHF	TGTGCCAGCAGCCGGGACAGGGGATATCAGCCCCAGCATTTT
.	TRBJ1-3	TRBV7-9	.	CASSGGYSGNTIYF	TGTGCCAGCAGCGGGGGGTACTCTGGAAACACCATATATTTT
.	TRBJ2-1	TRBV5-1	.	CASSWSTGWDNEQFF	TGCGCCAGCAGCTGGAGTACGGGGTGGGACAATGAGCAGTTCTTC
.	TRBJ1-5	TRBV9	.	CASSVGGESYPQHF	TGTGCCAGCAGCGTAGGCGGGGAGAGCTACCCCCAGCATTTT
.	TRBJ2-7	TRBV3-1/TRBV3-2	.	CASSRLASWEQYF	TGTGCCAGCAGCCGGCTGGCTAGCTGGGAGCAGTACTTC
TRBD2	TRBJ2-5	TRBV7-2	.	CASSLGGLAGKETQYF	TGTGCCAGCAGCTTAGGGGGGCTAGCGGGCAAAGAGACCCAGTACTTC
.	TRBJ1-1	TRBV27	few	CASKPVGLQGRGTEAFF	TGTGCCAGCAAGCCTGTGGGGCTTCAGGGAAGGGGCACTGAAGCTTTCTTT
.	TRBJ1-3	TRBV28	.	CASSFTTAVSGNTIYF	TGTGCCAGCAGTTTTACGACAGCAGTCTCTGGAAACACCATATATTTT
TRBD1	TRBJ1-4	TRBV15	.	CATRQGARPNEKLFF	TGTGCCACCAGACAGGGGGCGCGACCTAATGAAAAACTGTTTTTT
TRBD2	TRBJ2-1	TRBV28	.	CASSFLAGGGANEQFF	TGTGCCAGCAGTTTTCTAGCGGGAGGTGGGGCCAATGAGCAGTTCTTC
TRBD1	TRBJ1-1	TRBV4-1	.	CASSQVDRTGGSLRDEAFF	TGCGCCAGCAGCCAAGTAGATCGAACAGGGGGCTCCCTTAGGGATGAAGCTTTCTTT
.	TRBJ1-4	TRBV7-6	.	CASSFRGTYNEKLFF	TGTGCCAGCAGCTTTCGGGGGACCTATAATGAAAAACTGTTTTTT
.	TRBJ2-1	TRBV19	.	CASSIVGGTYNEQFF	TGTGCCAGTAGTATAGTGGGAGGCACCTACAATGAGCAGTTCTTC
.	TRBJ2-3	TRBV4-3	.	CASSQDRTAGSDTQYF	TGCGCCAGCAGCCAAGATAGGACGGCGGGGTCGGATACGCAGTATTTT
.	TRBJ1-4	TRBV6-5	.	CASSPVRGIEKLFF	TGTGCCAGCAGCCCGGTGAGGGGGATTGAAAAACTGTTTTTT
.	TRBJ2-7	TRBV19	.	CASAATPSAYEQYF	TGTGCCAGTGCCGCAACTCCCTCGGCCTACGAGCAGTACTTC
.	TRBJ1-5	TRBV13	.	CASSLSQGQPQHF	TGTGCCAGCAGCTTATCACAGGGTCAGCCCCAGCATTTT
.	TRBJ2-1	TRBV28	.	CASSLEAVILNEQFF	TGTGCCAGCAGTTTGGAAGCGGTTATTCTCAATGAGCAGTTCTTC
TRBD1	TRBJ2-7	TRBV15	once	CATSFRTGPYEQYF	TGTGCCACCAGCTTCCGGACAGGGCCCTACGAGCAGTACTTC
.	TRBJ1-1	TRBV6-5	.	CASIINTEAFF	TGTGCCAGCATAATAAACACTGAAGCTTTCTTT
TRBD2	TRBJ2-3	TRBV19	.	CASTLAGGKGDTQYF	TGTGCCAGTACACTAGCGGGAGGGAAGGGCGATACGCAGTATTTT
TRBD2	TRBJ2-3	TRBV5-3	.	CARSQLAVHTDTQYF	TGTGCCAGAAGCCAACTAGCGGTACACACAGATACGCAGTATTTT
.	TRBJ1-1	TRBV15	.	CATSTRQGPTEAFF	TGTGCCACCAGCACACGGCAGGGGCCCACTGAAGCTTTCTTT
.	TRBJ1-1	TRBV25-1	.	CASSDSPGRANTEAFF	TGTGCCAGCAGTGATTCCCCTGGCAGGGCGAACACTGAAGCTTTCTTT
.	TRBJ2-3	TRBV11-3	.	CASSPSTDTQYF	TGTGCCAGCAGCCCCTCTACAGATACGCAGTATTTT
.	TRBJ2-1	TRBV9	.	CASSQGGGRTYNEQFF	TGTGCCAGCAGCCAAGGGGGCGGGAGGACCTACAATGAGCAGTTCTTC
.	TRBJ2-3	TRBV21-1	.	CASSKVKDCPSTDTQYF	TGTGCCAGCAGCAAGGTAAAGGACTGCCCTAGCACAGATACGCAGTATTTT
TRBD1	TRBJ1-1	TRBV10-3	once	CAISRGQGVNTEAFF	TGTGCCATCAGTCGGGGACAGGGGGTGAACACTGAAGCTTTCTTT
.	TRBJ1-1	TRBV19	.	CASSLTGTNLMNTEAFF	TGTGCCAGTAGTTTAACCGGGACAAACTTGATGAACACTGAAGCTTTCTTT
.	TRBJ2-2	TRBV6-5	.	CASSYSSSGNTGELFF	TGTGCCAGCAGTTACTCGAGTTCTGGGAACACCGGGGAGCTGTTTTTT
.	TRBJ1-1	TRBV3-1/TRBV3-2	.	CASSQDEVKGRGTEAFF	TGTGCCAGCAGCCAAGATGAAGTAAAGGGAAGGGGGACTGAAGCTTTCTTT
.	TRBJ2-7	TRBV28	.	CASSFRRLGLRSSYEQYF	TGTGCCAGCAGTTTTCGTAGGTTGGGGCTCAGGAGCTCCTACGAGCAGTACTTC
.	TRBJ2-1	TRBV12-3/TRBV12-4	.	CATTLGGFNEQFF	TGTGCCACCACCCTAGGAGGGTTCAATGAGCAGTTCTTC
.	TRBJ2-5	TRBV6-5	.	CASSYRGETQYF	TGTGCCAGCAGTTACAGGGGTGAGACCCAGTACTTC
TRBD1	TRBJ2-1	TRBV27	few	CASGTGGNEQFF	TGTGCCAGCGGGACAGGGGGGAATGAGCAGTTCTTC
.	TRBJ2-7	TRBV6-5	.	CASSYEAFSYEQYF	TGTGCCAGCAGTTACGAAGCGTTCTCCTACGAGCAGTACTTC
TRBD2	TRBJ2-1	TRBV4-3	.	CASSKKRTSGSYNEQFF	TGCGCCAGCAGCAAAAAGAGGACTAGCGGCTCCTACAATGAGCAGTTCTTC
TRBD1	TRBJ2-7	TRBV7-2	.	CASSHLRDSSYEQYF	TGTGCCAGCAGTCACTTACGGGACAGCTCCTACGAGCAGTACTTC